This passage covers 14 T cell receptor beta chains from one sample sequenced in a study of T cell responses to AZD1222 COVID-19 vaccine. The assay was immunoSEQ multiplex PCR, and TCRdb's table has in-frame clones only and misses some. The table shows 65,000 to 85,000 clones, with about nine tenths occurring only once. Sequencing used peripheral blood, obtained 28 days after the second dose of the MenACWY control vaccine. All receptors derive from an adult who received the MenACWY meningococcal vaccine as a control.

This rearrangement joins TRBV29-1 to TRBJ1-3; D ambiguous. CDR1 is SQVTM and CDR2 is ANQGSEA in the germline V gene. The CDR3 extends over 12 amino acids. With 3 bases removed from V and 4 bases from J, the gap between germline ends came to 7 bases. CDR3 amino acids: CSVESAGNTIYF. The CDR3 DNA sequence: TGCAGCGTTGAGTCAGCCGGAAACACCATATATTTT.

The CDR3 loop reads CASSLRQGSNQPQHF. For the CDR3, the DNA is TGTGCCAGCAGTCTAAGACAGGGGAGCAATCAGCCCCAGCATTTT. The chain couples TRBV6-5 to TRBJ1-5; 8 nucleotides match TRBD1. The CDR3 loop spans 15 amino acids. J lost 1 base, V lost 5 bases, and 4 bases had no gene match. Germline V gives CDR1 MNHEY, CDR2 SVGAGI.

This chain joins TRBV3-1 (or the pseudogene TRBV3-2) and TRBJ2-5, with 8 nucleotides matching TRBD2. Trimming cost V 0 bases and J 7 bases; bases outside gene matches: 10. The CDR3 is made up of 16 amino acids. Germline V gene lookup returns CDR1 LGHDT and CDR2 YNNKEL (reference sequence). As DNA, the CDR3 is TGTGCCAGCAGCCAAGACTGGAGCGGGGGAGCCGTGACCCAGTACTTC. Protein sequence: CASSQDWSGGAVTQYF.

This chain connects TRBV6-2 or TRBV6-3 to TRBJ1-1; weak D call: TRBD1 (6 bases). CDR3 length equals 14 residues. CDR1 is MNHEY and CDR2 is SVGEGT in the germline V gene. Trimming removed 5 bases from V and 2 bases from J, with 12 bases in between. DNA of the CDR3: TGTGCCAGCAGTGGGATGACAGGAAACACTGAAGCTTTCTTT. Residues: CASSGMTGNTEAFF.

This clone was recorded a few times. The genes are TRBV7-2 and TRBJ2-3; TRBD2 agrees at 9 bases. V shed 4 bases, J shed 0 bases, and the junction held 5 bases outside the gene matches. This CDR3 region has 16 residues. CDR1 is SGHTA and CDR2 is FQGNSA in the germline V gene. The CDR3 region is CASSWGSGGSTDTQYF. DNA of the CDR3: TGTGCCAGCAGCTGGGGGAGCGGGGGGAGCACAGATACGCAGTATTTT.

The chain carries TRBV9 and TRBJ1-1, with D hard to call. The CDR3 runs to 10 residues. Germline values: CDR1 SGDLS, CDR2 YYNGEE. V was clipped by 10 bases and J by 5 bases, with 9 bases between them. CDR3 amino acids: CASLGTEAFF. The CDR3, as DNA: TGTGCCTCTCTGGGGACTGAAGCTTTCTTT.

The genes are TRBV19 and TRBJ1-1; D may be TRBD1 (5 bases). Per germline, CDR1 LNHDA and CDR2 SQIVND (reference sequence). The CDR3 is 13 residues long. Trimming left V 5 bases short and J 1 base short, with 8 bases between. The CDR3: CASSDRANTEAFF. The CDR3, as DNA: TGTGCCAGTAGTGACAGAGCGAACACTGAAGCTTTCTTT.

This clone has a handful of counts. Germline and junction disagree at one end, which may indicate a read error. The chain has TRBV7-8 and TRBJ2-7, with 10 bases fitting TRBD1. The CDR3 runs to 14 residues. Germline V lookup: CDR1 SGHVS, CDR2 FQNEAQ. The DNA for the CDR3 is TGTGCCAGCAGCGCAGTGTCCGGGACAGGGGTTGGTATTTTC. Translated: CASSAVSGTGVGIF.

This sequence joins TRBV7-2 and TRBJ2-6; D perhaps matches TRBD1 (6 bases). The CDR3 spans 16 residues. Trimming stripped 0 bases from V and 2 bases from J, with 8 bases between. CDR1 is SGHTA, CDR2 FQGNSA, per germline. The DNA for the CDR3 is TGTGCCAGCAGCTTAGCTGGGGGCACTGGGGCCAACGTCCTGACTTTC. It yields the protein CASSLAGGTGANVLTF.

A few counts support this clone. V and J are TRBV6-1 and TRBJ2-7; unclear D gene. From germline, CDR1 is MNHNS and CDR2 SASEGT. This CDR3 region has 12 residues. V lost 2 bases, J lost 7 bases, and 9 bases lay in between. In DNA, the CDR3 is TGTGCCAGCAGTGAATACTACGGGGAGCAGTACTTC. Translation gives CASSEYYGEQYF.

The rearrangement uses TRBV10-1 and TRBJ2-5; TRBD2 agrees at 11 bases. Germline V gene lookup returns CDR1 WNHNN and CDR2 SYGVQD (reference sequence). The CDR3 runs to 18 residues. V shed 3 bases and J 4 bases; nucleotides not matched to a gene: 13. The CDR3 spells CASSDPGTSGIRRETQYF. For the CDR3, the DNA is TGCGCCAGCAGTGACCCCGGGACTAGCGGCATACGGCGAGAGACCCAGTACTTC.

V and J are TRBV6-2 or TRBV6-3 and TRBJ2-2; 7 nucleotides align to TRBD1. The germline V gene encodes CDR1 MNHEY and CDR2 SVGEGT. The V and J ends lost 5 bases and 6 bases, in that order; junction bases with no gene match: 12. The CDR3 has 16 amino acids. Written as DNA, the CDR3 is TGTGCCAGCAGTAGCTTTAATACAGGGGTTGCCGGGGAGCTGTTTTTT. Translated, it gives CASSSFNTGVAGELFF.

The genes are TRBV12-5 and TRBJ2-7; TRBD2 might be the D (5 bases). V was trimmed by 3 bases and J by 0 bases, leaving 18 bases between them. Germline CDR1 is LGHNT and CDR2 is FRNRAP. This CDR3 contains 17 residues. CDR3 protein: CASGFVEVSRSSYEQYF. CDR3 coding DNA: TGTGCTAGTGGTTTCGTGGAGGTTTCAAGGAGCTCCTACGAGCAGTACTTC.

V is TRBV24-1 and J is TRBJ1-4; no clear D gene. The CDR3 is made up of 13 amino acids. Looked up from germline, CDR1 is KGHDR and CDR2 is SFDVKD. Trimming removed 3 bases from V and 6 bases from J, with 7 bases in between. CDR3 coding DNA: TGTGCCACCAGTGATCCACGAGATGAAAAACTGTTTTTT. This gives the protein CATSDPRDEKLFF.